This T cell receptor beta chain came from a study of cytomegalovirus exposure and HLA in healthy donors (dated by TCRdb to the late 2010s). For context, the study as a whole: In an earlier analysis of roughly 500 of the donors, 276 Gb of sequence data and roughly 100 million unique TCR beta sequences from roughly 190 million T cells were reported. An early release that covered fewer than 750 HLA-typed donors contained approximately 290 gigabases of sequencing data and 70 million to 100 million unique TCR sequences. Among the roughly 400 genotyped donors, around 81% belonged to the genetic ancestry cluster associated with self-reported Caucasian donors. The aim of the study was to test whether cataloging public T cell receptors could identify signatures of past pathogen exposure. The T cell repertoires of some 670 subjects were profiled by immunosequencing and related to cytomegalovirus serostatus. Besides the first cohort of 550 to 750 subjects, a separate validation cohort made up of 120 different subjects was used. The study combined high-throughput TCR immunosequencing, statistical association of individual TCRs with disease status, and machine learning to predict cytomegalovirus infection status. A later analysis re-analyzed previously published TCR beta repertoires from 666 donors and added high-resolution HLA genotyping to study TCR occurrence patterns. The later analysis used no new phenotypic data to find candidate immune exposures, relying instead on TCR beta sequences and their occurrence across donors. In an earlier analysis of around 540 of the donors, high-throughput TCR beta sequencing was used to judge whether each TCR beta V gene segment behaved as functional or pseudogenic. Alongside the repertoire data, information on donor age, sex, ethnicity and CMV serostatus was compiled. In a later genetic analysis, genome-wide SNP genotypes for about three fifths of the roughly 670 donors were used, and that subset was treated as a discovery cohort. All discovery cohort repertoires had been generated on a single sequencing platform. Both class I and class II loci were covered by HLA typing, at four-digit resolution. Typing coverage differed by locus: A, B, C, DRB1 and DQB1 were typed in about 620-630 donors, DQA1 in 500 to 550, DPA1 in 600 to 610, and DPB1 in around 490. Roughly 5 DR-DQ haplotypes were handled as single units for association and clustering, since linkage in the cohort was strong. Among around 400 genotyped donors of the cohort, an average of approximately 240,000 unique TCR beta nucleotide sequences was sequenced per donor, of which about 20% were non-productive.

In total, more than 500 healthy bone marrow donors made up the cohort. All cohort members were sampled while nominally healthy, although unrecorded immune exposures were likely present. The donor tested CMV seronegative, placing the donor among the 350 or so seronegative members of the cohort. A peripheral blood sample was provided by each donor, and peripheral blood mononuclear cells were used for TCR beta sequencing. The Qiagen DNeasy Blood Extraction Kit was used to extract genomic DNA from the blood cell samples. Worth noting for this clone: Its antigen target is currently unknown. The record has no base qualities; no much larger clone is one base away.

General study outcomes and caveats: Most TCR sequences were observed very rarely across donors, whereas some public TCRs were present in many individuals. When HLA alleles, especially DR and DQ, strongly co-occurred, attributing TCR associations to individual alleles was difficult. Cytomegalovirus status was reported to be diagnosed by the classifier with high specificity and sensitivity in both the original and validation cohorts. A later genetic analysis associated a missense DCLRE1C variant with V-gene and J-gene trimming of TCR beta chains, and an independent cohort replicated the association. The study listed 150 to 200 TCR beta chains as associated with cytomegalovirus. Compared with the roughly 720-donor mean, donors in an Asian-associated ancestry cluster had fewer N-insertions in productive TCRs, according to a later genetic analysis. Compared with equally common non-associated chains, HLA-associated TCR beta chains in a later analysis were more clonally expanded and had lower generation probabilities. The cohort was sequenced for TCR beta chains only, and without alpha or paired-chain data the features that could be detected were limited. In vitro tests confirmed that a few of the cytomegalovirus-associated TCR beta chains recognize cytomegalovirus antigens. Because counts were too low, seventeen rarely observed V segments, including chromosome 9 orphons, were excluded from the earlier analysis of around 590 of the donors. A later analysis found that TCR association rates varied across HLA loci, with DRB1 alleles showing the most associated TCRs and HLA-C alleles the fewest. Immune exposure information for the cohort was limited to CMV serostatus. A later analysis found that most CMV-associated TCR beta chains appeared HLA-restricted, with HLA associations seemingly driven largely by CMV exposure. Roughly uniform sequencing depth across donors was assumed in presence/absence analyses, although this assumption may not hold. Correlated functional status among segregating V segments might be attributable to linkage disequilibrium, but an unknown experimental factor could not be ruled out. A group of highly shared sequence variants was considered likely to be a technical artifact of the sequencing pipeline. According to a later analysis, parvovirus B19, influenza, CMV and Epstein-Barr virus appeared linked to several top co-occurrence clusters. Because HLA typing was unavailable for some donors at each locus, only the typed subset was used in association tests. An earlier analysis of roughly 570 of the donors showed that most TCR beta V segments appeared in productive rearrangements either about 87% or about 30% of the time, which broadly matched IMGT annotations. In a later analysis, about 17,000 TCR beta sequences were associated with specific HLA alleles at a false discovery rate of 0.05. A further reported finding was that TCR beta sequences accurately predicted the HLA-A and HLA-B alleles for most subjects in the first cohort. The authors suggested that the approach could potentially be extended to other disease states and immunological phenotypes.

Library creation used the immunoSEQ multiplex PCR assay. For the multiplex PCR, a mixture combining 60 forward primers for TCR Vbeta segments and 13 reverse primers for TCR Jbeta segments was used. Amplification of the CDR3 region of rearranged TCR beta genes was performed with a multiplex PCR assay on genomic DNA. Amplified TCR beta libraries were sequenced as 87-base-pair reads on the Illumina HiSeq System. The published analysis was carried out like this. A later analysis counted some 74 million unique TCR beta chains across the 650 to 800 repertoires, and around 12 million of these chains were shared by at least two donors. A nearest-neighbor algorithm error-corrected the raw reads and collapsed the reads into unique sequences, merging closely related sequences to remove PCR and sequencing errors. To assign V, D and J gene segments, CDR3 sequences were aligned to IMGT reference sequences. Each retained sequence needed at least a six-nucleotide match to both a V gene segment and a J gene segment. A rearrangement counted as productive if the CDR3 had no stop codons and remained in frame with V and J, and every other rearrangement counted as non-productive. Following IMGT convention, CDR3 was defined as the stretch from the second conserved V-encoded cysteine up to the conserved J-encoded phenylalanine. Sequences without an unambiguous match to a single V gene segment were excluded from the earlier analysis of over 500 of the donors. In an earlier analysis of some 590 of the donors, a V segment was called functional when productive rearrangements were above 56.7%, and segregating when the standard deviation between donors exceeded 5%. A statistical classification framework was developed to diagnose cytomegalovirus status using the catalog of TCR beta chain sequences. In a later analysis, V and J genes were assigned by comparing TCR nucleotide sequences against IMGT/GENE-DB human TR gene sequences. In a later analysis, CDR3 sequences and most-parsimonious VDJ recombination scenarios were assigned using the TCRdist pipeline. In a later analysis, every TCR beta chain was defined by the combination of its CDR3 amino acid sequence and its V-gene family, and reads without a unique V-gene family were dropped. As a way to deal with suspected cross-contamination and a sequencing artifact, a later analysis dropped 450 to 600 nucleotide sequences that were highly shared and had low generation probability. In a later analysis, a clonal expansion index for each public chain was calculated from normalized within-repertoire ranks of inferred template counts. In a later analysis, generation probabilities were computed using a VDJ recombination model fitted to out-of-frame rearrangements, and the results were checked against IGoR. In a later analysis, TCR-TCR, TCR-HLA and TCR-CMV co-occurrence was scored with hypergeometric tests, and a repertoire-size bias correction was applied to TCR pairs. In a later analysis, false discovery rates were estimated by permuting HLA or CMV assignments 20 times. A later analysis grouped co-occurring TCRs with DBSCAN, adding TCRdist sequence similarity when clustering within HLA-allele-positive subsets. Repertoires with fewer than 30,000 or more than 120,000 public chains were left out of co-occurrence clustering, as were about five repertoires with anomalous nucleotide sharing. TCRdb retrieved this table from immuneACCESS and kept in-frame rearrangements only. Not all clones are present; in checked studies, unresolved V genes account for under half, and no reason is known for the remainder. The V and J calls and clone size come from that table; D and trimming were worked out from the DNA. The sample has 170,000 or so clones on record, around three quarters of them singletons. Roughly 0.64% of the sample rests with the top ten.

The TCR was taken from a woman between 40 and 50 years old in good health and CMV-seronegative. Material for sequencing was PBMCs.

The CDR3 protein sequence reads: CASRAWDRGLSDTQYF. In nucleotides, the sequence is TGTGCCAGCCGAGCCTGGGACAGGGGGCTCTCAGATACGCAGTATTTT. This chain is built from TRBV27 and TRBJ2-3, with 12 middle bases fitting TRBD1. Trimming takes 8 bases off V and 4 bases off J; junction bases not matched to a gene: 10. Its CDR3 holds 16 amino acids, cysteine through phenylalanine. CDR3 DNA is the only sequence kept; it has 48 bases, read in frame from the first base. Reading the germline V gene (reference sequence) gives CDR1 MNHEY and CDR2 SMNVEV.